The rows below give T cell receptor beta chains drawn from one sample of a study. TCRdb fed the RT-PCR reads into MiXCR, producing one record per CDR3 protein. The sample has more than 600,000 distinct CDR3 sequences; more than 13% are singletons. The specimen sequenced was memory CD4+ T cells from blood. Every receptor here comes from a female donor in good health, serving as a healthy control. Both conserved end residues are part of each CDR3. The D gene is left open where the match is weak. Not every row has a clone size; where given, it reads once, few, many or a size class.

v_gene,d_gene,j_gene,abundance,CDR3nt,CDR3aa
TRBV20-1,.,TRBJ2-5,many,TGCAGTGCCAGTAGCGGTCAGAGGGGAGAGACCCAGTACTTC,CSASSGQRGETQYF
TRBV12-3/TRBV12-4,.,TRBJ1-3,.,TGTGCCAGCGGCGGGGTTAACTCTGGAAACACCATATATTTT,CASGGVNSGNTIYF
TRBV5-1,.,TRBJ2-7,.,TGCGCCAGCAGCGGGGCGTTTGCCACCTCCTACGAGCAGTACTTC,CASSGAFATSYEQYF
TRBV5-6,.,TRBJ2-1,many,TGTGCCAGCAGCCCCACCCCTACAGGTGACCCCTACAATGAGCAGTTCTTC,CASSPTPTGDPYNEQFF
TRBV7-2,.,TRBJ2-7,many,TGTGCCAGCAGCTTAGTAGGCAGAGGGTACGAGCAGTACTTC,CASSLVGRGYEQYF
TRBV3-1,.,TRBJ2-5,.,TGTGCCAGCAGCCAAGATGCGGAGACCCAGTACTTC,CASSQDAETQYF
TRBV7-9,.,TRBJ2-1,few,TGTGCCAGCAGCTTAAGAAGCGACTCCTACAATGAGCAGTTCTTC,CASSLRSDSYNEQFF
TRBV5-1,.,TRBJ2-5,few,TGCGCCAGCAGCTTGGGACCGACCGAAGAGACCCAGTACTTC,CASSLGPTEETQYF
TRBV7-2,.,TRBJ2-5,.,TGTGCCAGCAGCTTAGCGCCGTATGAGACCCAGTACTTC,CASSLAPYETQYF
TRBV24-1,.,TRBJ2-5,few,TGTGCCACCAGTGAAGGCGGGACCAAAGAGACCCAGTACTTC,CATSEGGTKETQYF
TRBV5-1,TRBD1,TRBJ2-5,.,TGCGCCAGCAGCCCTCAGGGGGCTCGTGGGGAGACCCAGTACTTC,CASSPQGARGETQYF
TRBV18,TRBD1,TRBJ1-1,few,TGTGCCAGCTCACCTTGGGACAGGGCTATGAACACTGAAGCTTTCTTT,CASSPWDRAMNTEAFF
TRBV6-2/TRBV6-3,.,TRBJ1-2,few,TGTGCCAGCAGTTCGACAGGAACCCCGGGGGGCTACACCTTC,CASSSTGTPGGYTF
TRBV6-6,.,TRBJ2-7,few,TGTGCCAGCAGTTCCTCTCGGGGGGCCGGCAGGGACGAGCAGTACTTC,CASSSSRGAGRDEQYF
TRBV6-5,.,TRBJ2-5,many,TGTGCCAGCAGCTTCCGGGTTCAAGAGACCCAGTACTTC,CASSFRVQETQYF
TRBV12-3/TRBV12-4,TRBD1,TRBJ1-1,many,TGTGCCAGCAGTGGGACCGACAGGGGCATCCCTGAAGCTTTCTTT,CASSGTDRGIPEAFF
TRBV20-1,TRBD2,TRBJ2-7,many,TGCAGTGCTAGGGGCAGGACTAGCTTTTACGAGCAGTACTTC,CSARGRTSFYEQYF
TRBV4-2,.,TRBJ2-1,many,TGTGCCAGCAGCCGGGGGGACAGTAGCTACAATGAGCAGTTCTTC,CASSRGDSSYNEQFF
TRBV4-3,.,TRBJ2-1,few,TGCGCCAGCGGGCGGGGCTCCTACAATGAGCAGTTCTTC,CASGRGSYNEQFF
TRBV7-9,.,TRBJ1-5,.,TGTGCCAGCAGCTTAGGGGCGAGTCAGCCCCAGCATTTT,CASSLGASQPQHF
TRBV2,TRBD2,TRBJ2-5,.,TGTGCCAGCAGCGGCCCGGGACTAGCGCAGACCCAGTACTTC,CASSGPGLAQTQYF
TRBV20-1,TRBD1,TRBJ1-2,many,TGCAGTGCGGAGAGACAGGGAAATGGCTACACCTTC,CSAERQGNGYTF
TRBV10-3,.,TRBJ2-7,many,TGTGCCATCAGGACTAAAAACTACGAGCAGTACTTC,CAIRTKNYEQYF
TRBV6-2/TRBV6-3,TRBD2,TRBJ2-5,.,TGTGCCAGCGGACTAGCGGGCCAAGAGACCCAGTACTTC,CASGLAGQETQYF
TRBV6-6,.,TRBJ2-7,few,TGTGCCAGCAGTTACGCCGGAGGCAGGGGTTCCTACGAGCAGTACTTC,CASSYAGGRGSYEQYF
TRBV24-1,TRBD1,TRBJ1-2,.,TGTGCCACCAGTGATAACAGGGGGCTGGGTGGCTACACCTTC,CATSDNRGLGGYTF
TRBV6-6,.,TRBJ1-5,few,TGTGCCAGCACGGCGACTAGCAATCAGCCCCAGCATTTT,CASTATSNQPQHF
TRBV7-2,TRBD1,TRBJ1-6,few,TGTGCCAGCAGGTCCACAGGGGGCAGGGCCTATAATTCACCCCTCCACTTT,CASRSTGGRAYNSPLHF
TRBV12-3/TRBV12-4,.,TRBJ1-2,few,TGTGCCAGCAGTCAGCCGACAGGCGCGATAGGCGGCTACACCTTC,CASSQPTGAIGGYTF
TRBV6-1,TRBD1,TRBJ1-2,few,TGTGCCAGCAGTCACGGACAGGATTACTATGGCTACACCTTC,CASSHGQDYYGYTF
TRBV12-3/TRBV12-4,.,TRBJ2-7,many,TGTGCCAGCAGCCGTAGCGGAGTCTCCTACGAGCAGTACTTC,CASSRSGVSYEQYF
TRBV6-5,.,TRBJ2-3,many,TGTGCCAGCAGTTACTCGACAGACACAGATACGCAGTATTTT,CASSYSTDTDTQYF
TRBV12-3/TRBV12-4,.,TRBJ1-4,.,TGTGCCAGCAGTTCTAACAGGGTGGTAACTAATGAAAAACTGTTTTTT,CASSSNRVVTNEKLFF
TRBV20-1,TRBD1,TRBJ1-2,many,TGCAGTGCTCCCGGAACTACAGGGGTTGGCTATGGCTACACCTTC,CSAPGTTGVGYGYTF
TRBV5-1,TRBD2,TRBJ2-5,.,TGCGTTAGCAGCAGAGCGGGAGAAGAAGAGACCCAGTACTTC,CVSSRAGEEETQYF
TRBV20-1,.,TRBJ1-5,many,TGCAGTGCTAGAGGAGGGTATCAGCCCCAGCATTTT,CSARGGYQPQHF
TRBV12-3/TRBV12-4,TRBD1,TRBJ1-6,few,TGTGCCAGCACTCGACAGGGGTATAATTCACCCCTCCACTTT,CASTRQGYNSPLHF
TRBV7-2,TRBD2,TRBJ2-5,few,TGTGCCAGCAGCTTAAGCGGGAGTTTTGTATGGGAGACCCAGTACTTC,CASSLSGSFVWETQYF
TRBV6-2/TRBV6-3,TRBD1,TRBJ1-2,few,TGTGCCAGCAGAGCCGGGACAGGGGACCCCCATGGCTACACCTTC,CASRAGTGDPHGYTF
TRBV5-1,.,TRBJ2-2,few,TGCGCCAGCAGCCTCTGGGGGGGGGCTGCCACCGGGGAGCTGTTTTTT,CASSLWGGAATGELFF
TRBV29-1,.,TRBJ2-7,few,TGCAGCGTCGCGGCCTCCACCTACGAGCAGTACTTC,CSVAASTYEQYF
TRBV11-2,TRBD2,TRBJ2-5,.,TGTGCCAGCAGCTTAGGCATCCAAGGTGCGGGAGTCGGAGAGACCCAGTACTTC,CASSLGIQGAGVGETQYF
TRBV2,TRBD1,TRBJ1-5,.,TGTGCCAGCAGCGGACAGGGGGCCGGGAACAATCAGCCCCAGCATTTT,CASSGQGAGNNQPQHF
TRBV7-2,.,TRBJ2-6,.,TGTGCCAGCAGCCCGGGCCGAGGGGCCAACGTCCTGACTTTC,CASSPGRGANVLTF
TRBV20-1,TRBD1,TRBJ2-7,.,TGCAGTGCTCCGCGACAGGGTCCTGAGCAGTACTTC,CSAPRQGPEQYF
TRBV21-1,.,TRBJ1-5,.,TGTGCCAATCCGACAGGGGGTACACTTAATAGCAATCAGCCCCAGCATTTT,CANPTGGTLNSNQPQHF
TRBV7-2,.,TRBJ2-3,few,TGTGCCAGCAGCTCCTATCTTAGACTCCTTCCGGGCGCAGATACGCAGTATTTT,CASSSYLRLLPGADTQYF
TRBV7-8,.,TRBJ2-1,.,TGTGCCAGCAGTCCCCGGGCTGGGAGTCTCTACAATGAGCAGTTCTTC,CASSPRAGSLYNEQFF
TRBV5-6,.,TRBJ1-2,many,TGTGCCAGCAGCTTGGTCGCCGAGGCCAATGGCTACACCTTC,CASSLVAEANGYTF
TRBV11-3,.,TRBJ2-1,.,TGTGCCAGCAGCTTAGCTGGGACCTCTGATGAGCAGTTCTTC,CASSLAGTSDEQFF
TRBV7-3,TRBD1,TRBJ1-2,once,TGTGCCCGGTCGGACAGGCTTTTCCCCGGAAGCTACACCTTC,CARSDRLFPGSYTF